What follows are 10 T cell receptor beta chains derived from one specimen sequenced in a study of T-cell reconstitution after alpha-beta-depleted transplantation in children. The library targeted TCRbeta and was prepared with unique molecular identifiers. TCRdb itself ran the PCR reads through MiXCR, one entry per CDR3 protein. The sample consists of just over 950,000 distinct CDR3 sequences, under 30% of them appearing once. Sequencing was performed on PBMCs, mostly from graft donor cells, taken 360 days after TCRalphabeta/CD19-depleted stem cell transplant. The receptors here all came from a boy in the first two years of life who had a stem cell transplant for SCID, so the T cells may come from the graft donor.

The rearrangement joins TRBV9 to TRBJ1-2; 7 nucleotides match TRBD1. CDR1 SGDLS and CDR2 YYNGEE come from the germline V gene. Trimming at V came to 3 bases and at J to 1 base, leaving 6 bases not matched to a gene. There are 15 residues in the CDR3. The CDR3 loop reads CASSATRQGNYGYTF. Here the CDR3 DNA reads TGTGCCAGCAGCGCAACCCGACAGGGTAACTATGGCTACACCTTC.

This chain joins TRBV27 and TRBJ1-1, with D possibly being TRBD1 (6 bases). The V end lost 9 bases, the J end lost 1 base, and 12 bases lay between the germline ends. Germline lookup yields CDR1 MNHEY and CDR2 SMNVEV (reference sequence). The CDR3 has 13 residues. The DNA for the CDR3 is TGTGCCAGACAGGGCTTGACGAACACTGAAGCTTTCTTT. Protein product: CARQGLTNTEAFF.

The chain uses TRBV7-8 and TRBJ2-1, with a possible D match to TRBD1 (5 bases). This CDR3 is built from 16 residues. CDR1 is SGHVS, CDR2 FQNEAQ, per germline. V lost 3 bases to trimming and J lost 4 bases, with 16 bases between them. CDR3 amino acids: CASSLGQGDFYNEQFF. The DNA of the CDR3 is TGTGCCAGCAGCTTGGGGCAGGGCGACTTTTACAATGAGCAGTTCTTC. Full variable domain (outside the CDR3, taken from reference TRBV7-8 and TRBJ2-1): GAGVSQSPRYKVAKRGQDVALRCDPISGHVSLFWYQQALGQGPEFLTYFQNEAQLDKSGLPSDRFFAERPEGSVSTLKIQRTQQEDSAVYLCASSLGQGDFYNEQFFGPGTRLTVL.

This clonotype has only a few counts. The rearrangement joins TRBV4-3 to TRBJ2-7, with 8 bases aligning to TRBD1. From germline, CDR1 is LGHNA and CDR2 YSLEER. V lost 4 bases and J lost 7; bases outside the gene matches: 15. CDR3 length: 16 amino acids. The CDR3 reads CASSPSGRTGWKEQYF. Here the CDR3 DNA reads TGCGCCAGCAGCCCGAGTGGAAGGACAGGGTGGAAAGAGCAGTACTTC.

The sample holds a few counts of this clonotype. One junction end does not reproduce the germline sequence, and a read error may be involved. The chain links TRBV20-1 to TRBJ2-1; D unresolved. The germline CDR1 and CDR2 sequences are DFQATT and SNEGSKA (reference sequence). This CDR3 contains 11 residues. DNA of the CDR3: TGCAGTGTCCACTGGATCCTTAGTAAGATCTTC. Encoded protein: CSVHWILSKIF.

J is TRBJ1-5 and V is TRBV18, with TRBD1 identical over 8 bases. V was pared by 2 bases and J by 0 bases, with 9 bases of the junction left unmatched. Germline V gene data show CDR1 as KGHSH and CDR2 as LQKENI. The CDR3 loop spans 18 amino acids. The CDR3 is CASSPNSGGLYSNQPQHF. CDR3 DNA sequence: TGTGCCAGCTCACCAAACTCAGGGGGCCTCTATAGCAATCAGCCCCAGCATTTT.

V usage is TRBV6-1 and J usage is TRBJ1-1; maybe TRBD1 (5 bases). The germline V gene encodes CDR1 MNHNS and CDR2 SASEGT. V lost 5 bases and J 0 bases, leaving 13 bases between the germline ends. CDR3 length: 15 amino acids. CDR3 residues: CASSRTKRVNTEAFF. The DNA for the CDR3 is TGTGCCAGCAGTAGGACAAAAAGGGTGAACACTGAAGCTTTCTTT.

This clonotype was counted only a few times. This chain connects TRBV7-9 to TRBJ2-3; tentatively, D is TRBD2 (7 bases). Looked up from germline, CDR1 is SEHNR and CDR2 is FQNEAQ (reference sequence). This CDR3 has 16 amino acids. Trimming removed 1 base from V and 1 base from J, with 12 bases in between. DNA of the CDR3: TGTGCCAGCAGCTTAGTTGCGGGGGCCCGCACAGATACGCAGTATTTT. Protein sequence: CASSLVAGARTDTQYF.

This clonotype came up once. The V and J genes are TRBV4-1 and TRBJ2-1; 9 positions agree with TRBD1. J gave up 2 bases and V 3 bases, and 2 bases lay outside the gene matches. The germline V gene encodes CDR1 MGHRA and CDR2 YSYEKL. CDR3 size: 15 residues. This CDR3 reads CASSHGQGTYNEQFF. The CDR3 nucleotides are TGCGCCAGCAGCCACGGACAGGGGACCTACAATGAGCAGTTCTTC.

The J gene is TRBJ2-1, the V gene TRBV20-1; 7 bases are shared with TRBD2. The trim removed 1 base at V and 8 bases at J, leaving 5 bases unmatched. The CDR3 totals 13 residues. Germline V gene data show CDR1 as DFQATT and CDR2 as SNEGSKA (reference sequence). The CDR3 DNA reads as TGCAGTGCTAGAGGCCGGGGGAGGGATGAGCAGTTCTTC. Translated, it gives CSARGRGRDEQFF.